The present TCR beta chain was sequenced within a study of OX40 agonist ivuxolimab in advanced cancers. On the study more broadly: Males comprised roughly four fifths of the group, whose mean age was around 62 years (range 23 to 79).

J was trimmed by 4 bases and V by 7 bases; bases with no gene match: 5. Germline CDR1 is SGHTA and CDR2 is FQGNSA. The CDR3 length is 13 residues. A few counts support this clone. This table comes from immunoSEQ multiplex PCR, and its TCRdb copy is limited to in-frame clones, with some not included. The sample shows roughly 80,000 clones, approximately 82% of them seen only once. The specimen comprised CD4+ or CD8+ T cells sorted from blood, sampled in a trial of the OX40 agonist ivuxolimab. This chain uses TRBV7-2 with TRBJ2-5, with 8 bases lining up with TRBD2. The sequence came from an adult with an advanced solid tumor such as melanoma, head and neck, liver or kidney cancer. Here the CDR3 reads CASTPGGPETQYF. In DNA form, the CDR3 reads TGTGCCAGCACCCCGGGGGGGCCAGAGACCCAGTACTTC.